These T cell receptor beta chains were read from a single sample in a study of OX40 agonist ivuxolimab in advanced cancers. This table comes from immunoSEQ multiplex PCR, and its TCRdb copy is limited to in-frame clones, with some not included. This table has 20,000 to 25,000 clones, approximately 87% appearing once. The sequencing used CD4+ or CD8+ T cells sorted from blood, collected in a trial of the OX40 agonist ivuxolimab. The receptors derive from an adult with an advanced solid tumor such as melanoma, head and neck, liver or kidney cancer. The CDR3 runs from the conserved cysteine through the conserved F or W. The D gene is left open where the match is weak. Clone size is not always given. Where it is, it says once, few, many or a class for expanded clones.

j_call: TRBJ1-4
d_call: -
v_call: TRBV19
clone_size: -
cdr3_nt: TGTGCCAGTACCCCCTCGCATTCGGGCAGCCCGAATGAAAAACTGTTTTTT
cdr3_aa: CASTPSHSGSPNEKLFF

j_call: TRBJ2-2
d_call: -
v_call: TRBV30
clone_size: once
cdr3_nt: TGTGCCTGGAGAGCACGGAACACCGGGGAGCTGTTTTTT
cdr3_aa: CAWRARNTGELFF

j_call: TRBJ2-7
d_call: TRBD1
v_call: TRBV30
clone_size: -
cdr3_nt: TGTGCCTGGACCTCCGGGACAGCAGCGCTCTTCTTAGGCGAGCAGTACTTC
cdr3_aa: CAWTSGTAALFLGEQYF

j_call: TRBJ2-1
d_call: -
v_call: TRBV28
clone_size: -
cdr3_nt: TGTGCCAGCCGCCTTCCGGGCCTAAAAAAGGGGGAGCAGTTCTTC
cdr3_aa: CASRLPGLKKGEQFF

j_call: TRBJ1-2
d_call: -
v_call: TRBV29-1
clone_size: once
cdr3_nt: TGCAGCGTTCCGGGGAAAGGAAGCAATGGCTACACCTTC
cdr3_aa: CSVPGKGSNGYTF

j_call: TRBJ2-1
d_call: -
v_call: TRBV6-6
clone_size: -
cdr3_nt: TGTGCCAGCAGTTTGGGCCCCCCTGAGGTCTTC
cdr3_aa: CASSLGPPEVF

j_call: TRBJ2-7
d_call: -
v_call: TRBV4-1
clone_size: once
cdr3_nt: TGCGCCAGCAGCCAAGATAGGCTAGCGAGGACCTACGAGCAGTACTTC
cdr3_aa: CASSQDRLARTYEQYF

j_call: TRBJ1-2
d_call: TRBD1
v_call: TRBV7-8
clone_size: -
cdr3_nt: TGTGCCAGCAGCCCCTGGGACAGGGGTAACTATGGCTACACCTTC
cdr3_aa: CASSPWDRGNYGYTF

j_call: TRBJ2-7
d_call: TRBD2
v_call: TRBV28
clone_size: once
cdr3_nt: TGTGCCAGCAGTCAGACTAGCGTCTCCTACGAGCAGTACTTC
cdr3_aa: CASSQTSVSYEQYF

j_call: TRBJ2-3
d_call: -
v_call: TRBV7-9
clone_size: once
cdr3_nt: TGTGCCAGCAGCTTAGGGGTAAGATCCACAGATACGCAGTATTTT
cdr3_aa: CASSLGVRSTDTQYF

j_call: TRBJ2-5
d_call: -
v_call: TRBV27
clone_size: -
cdr3_nt: TGTGCCAGCAGTCCGGATACTGGGGAGACCCAGTACTTC
cdr3_aa: CASSPDTGETQYF

j_call: TRBJ2-1
d_call: -
v_call: TRBV11-2
clone_size: -
cdr3_nt: TGTGCCAGCAGCTTGGGGGTGGGAGAGCAGTTCTTC
cdr3_aa: CASSLGVGEQFF

j_call: TRBJ2-1
d_call: -
v_call: TRBV6-6
clone_size: -
cdr3_nt: TGTGCCAGCAGTTACTCGAACAATGAGCAGTTCTTC
cdr3_aa: CASSYSNNEQFF

j_call: TRBJ2-7
d_call: TRBD2
v_call: TRBV10-3
clone_size: once
cdr3_nt: TGTGCCATCAGCTCTAGCGGGAGAGGCGAGCAGTACTTC
cdr3_aa: CAISSSGRGEQYF

j_call: TRBJ2-6
d_call: -
v_call: TRBV28
clone_size: -
cdr3_nt: TGTGCCAGCAGTTCTCCAGGCTTCTCTGGGGCCAACGTCCTGACTTTC
cdr3_aa: CASSSPGFSGANVLTF

j_call: TRBJ2-4
d_call: -
v_call: TRBV19
clone_size: -
cdr3_nt: TGTGCCAGTAGTATAGGGGAACAGGAATGGGCCATTCAGTACTTC
cdr3_aa: CASSIGEQEWAIQYF

j_call: TRBJ1-3
d_call: TRBD1
v_call: TRBV9
clone_size: -
cdr3_nt: TGTGCCAGCAGCGTAGCCGAGTGGGGACAGGCATCTGGAAACACCATATATTTT
cdr3_aa: CASSVAEWGQASGNTIYF

j_call: TRBJ2-1
d_call: TRBD2
v_call: TRBV28
clone_size: -
cdr3_nt: TGTGCCAGCAGATTAGCGGGATCTAAGAACAATGAGCAGTTCTTC
cdr3_aa: CASRLAGSKNNEQFF

j_call: TRBJ1-2
d_call: -
v_call: TRBV5-6
clone_size: -
cdr3_nt: TGTGCCAGCAGCTCCCGGCTTCCCCTTGACCGGATCTCTTTCTATGGCTACACCTTC
cdr3_aa: CASSSRLPLDRISFYGYTF

j_call: TRBJ2-7
d_call: TRBD2
v_call: TRBV11-1
clone_size: -
cdr3_nt: TGTGCCAGCAGCTACCCAACTAGCGGGCGCTACGAGCAGTACTTC
cdr3_aa: CASSYPTSGRYEQYF

j_call: TRBJ2-1
d_call: TRBD2
v_call: TRBV11-2
clone_size: -
cdr3_nt: TGTGCCAGCAGCTCCGGGACTAGCCCTTACAATGAGCAGTTCTTC
cdr3_aa: CASSSGTSPYNEQFF

j_call: TRBJ1-4
d_call: -
v_call: TRBV27
clone_size: few
cdr3_nt: TGTGCCAGCAGTTTTTTTCCCCGGCAAAGTGAAAAACTGTTTTTT
cdr3_aa: CASSFFPRQSEKLFF

j_call: TRBJ2-7
d_call: -
v_call: TRBV27
clone_size: -
cdr3_nt: TGTGCCAGCAGTTGGCCGGGACTTTACTCCTACGAGCAGTACTTC
cdr3_aa: CASSWPGLYSYEQYF

j_call: TRBJ2-5
d_call: TRBD2
v_call: TRBV7-3
clone_size: -
cdr3_nt: TGTGCCAGCAGCTTTGGACTAGCGGGAGGAGAGACCCAGTACTTC
cdr3_aa: CASSFGLAGGETQYF

j_call: TRBJ2-7
d_call: -
v_call: TRBV6-1
clone_size: -
cdr3_nt: TGTGCCAGCAGTGAGCCCTTGACCTACGAGCAGTACTTC
cdr3_aa: CASSEPLTYEQYF

j_call: TRBJ1-1
d_call: -
v_call: TRBV30
clone_size: -
cdr3_nt: TGTGCCTGGAGTGGATGGACTGAAGCTTTCTTT
cdr3_aa: CAWSGWTEAFF

j_call: TRBJ2-4
d_call: TRBD1
v_call: TRBV6-5
clone_size: once
cdr3_nt: TGTGCCAGCAGACCTTACAGGGGAGCCAAAAACATTCAGTACTTC
cdr3_aa: CASRPYRGAKNIQYF

j_call: TRBJ1-6
d_call: -
v_call: TRBV9
clone_size: -
cdr3_nt: TGTGCCAGCAGCCCCCCCGGGGGTTCCAATTCACCCCTCCACTTT
cdr3_aa: CASSPPGGSNSPLHF

j_call: TRBJ2-7
d_call: TRBD1
v_call: TRBV5-5
clone_size: -
cdr3_nt: TGTGCCAGCAGTTTCAGGGGGAAGGGATACGAGCAGTACTTC
cdr3_aa: CASSFRGKGYEQYF

j_call: TRBJ1-1
d_call: -
v_call: TRBV9
clone_size: -
cdr3_nt: TGTGCCAGCACCGCCACAGGGTCGGGCACTGAAGCTTTCTTT
cdr3_aa: CASTATGSGTEAFF

j_call: TRBJ2-7
d_call: -
v_call: TRBV19
clone_size: -
cdr3_nt: TGTGCCAGTAGTGGTACACTGAGCTCCTACGAGCAGTACTTC
cdr3_aa: CASSGTLSSYEQYF

j_call: TRBJ2-7
d_call: -
v_call: TRBV4-1
clone_size: few
cdr3_nt: TGCGCCAGCAGCCAAGGTGGCGGAACAGCCTACGAGCAGTACTTC
cdr3_aa: CASSQGGGTAYEQYF

j_call: TRBJ2-7
d_call: -
v_call: TRBV27
clone_size: few
cdr3_nt: TGTGCCAGCAGTTTATCTGGGTTGGGGTCCGGCTACGAGCAGTACTTC
cdr3_aa: CASSLSGLGSGYEQYF

j_call: TRBJ1-1
d_call: -
v_call: TRBV7-2
clone_size: -
cdr3_nt: TGTGCCAGCAGCCCCACAGGGAACACTGAAGCTTTCTTT
cdr3_aa: CASSPTGNTEAFF

j_call: TRBJ2-1
d_call: -
v_call: TRBV19
clone_size: -
cdr3_nt: TGTGCCAGTAGTATAGGTGGAGGTTTGGATGAGCAGTTCTTC
cdr3_aa: CASSIGGGLDEQFF

j_call: TRBJ2-7
d_call: -
v_call: TRBV6-5
clone_size: -
cdr3_nt: TGTGCCAGCGCGAAGAGCGACGAGCAGTACTTC
cdr3_aa: CASAKSDEQYF

j_call: TRBJ1-4
d_call: -
v_call: TRBV5-5
clone_size: -
cdr3_nt: TGTGCCAGCAGCTTGACTGACAGGTCGGAACTGTTTTTT
cdr3_aa: CASSLTDRSELFF

j_call: TRBJ2-1
d_call: TRBD2
v_call: TRBV7-9
clone_size: large
cdr3_nt: TGTGCCAGCAGCGATCGACTAGCGGGAGGGGGTGAGCAGTTCTTC
cdr3_aa: CASSDRLAGGGEQFF

j_call: TRBJ2-6
d_call: -
v_call: TRBV13
clone_size: once
cdr3_nt: TGTGCCAGCAGCTCCCCTGGGGGTGTATTCTCTGGGGCCAACGTCCTGACTTTC
cdr3_aa: CASSSPGGVFSGANVLTF

j_call: TRBJ1-5
d_call: -
v_call: TRBV6-6
clone_size: -
cdr3_nt: TGTGCCAGCAGTACTGACTGGCAGCCCCAGCATTTT
cdr3_aa: CASSTDWQPQHF

j_call: TRBJ2-7
d_call: -
v_call: TRBV7-9
clone_size: -
cdr3_nt: TGTGCCAGCAGCTTCGGAGGAATCTACGAGCAGTACTTC
cdr3_aa: CASSFGGIYEQYF

j_call: TRBJ2-3
d_call: TRBD2
v_call: TRBV19
clone_size: once
cdr3_nt: TGTGCCAGTGCGGAGGCGGGAGGGAGGACAGATACGCAGTATTTT
cdr3_aa: CASAEAGGRTDTQYF

j_call: TRBJ1-5
d_call: TRBD1
v_call: TRBV28
clone_size: -
cdr3_nt: TGTGCCAGCAGTTCCGGGACAGGGGTTCAGCCCCAGCATTTT
cdr3_aa: CASSSGTGVQPQHF

j_call: TRBJ1-4
d_call: TRBD1
v_call: TRBV11-3
clone_size: -
cdr3_nt: TGTGCCAGCAGCCAATTCACAGGGGAGACTGAAAAACTGTTTTTT
cdr3_aa: CASSQFTGETEKLFF

j_call: TRBJ1-4
d_call: -
v_call: TRBV6-5
clone_size: -
cdr3_nt: TGTGCCAGCGGGACGGGGGAAAAACTGTTTTTT
cdr3_aa: CASGTGEKLFF

j_call: TRBJ2-5
d_call: -
v_call: TRBV25-1
clone_size: -
cdr3_nt: TGTGCCAGCAGTGGAGGAGAGACCCAGTACTTC
cdr3_aa: CASSGGETQYF

j_call: TRBJ1-1
d_call: -
v_call: TRBV4-1
clone_size: -
cdr3_nt: TGCGCCAGCAGCCAAGCCCAGGCGGCAGTCACTGAAGCTTTCTTT
cdr3_aa: CASSQAQAAVTEAFF

j_call: TRBJ2-7
d_call: -
v_call: TRBV19
clone_size: -
cdr3_nt: TGTGCCAGTAGTGCAGGAGAGGGTCCCTACGAGCAGTACTTC
cdr3_aa: CASSAGEGPYEQYF

j_call: TRBJ2-5
d_call: TRBD1
v_call: TRBV6-5
clone_size: -
cdr3_nt: TGTGCCACACGGGACAGGGGGTCGGAGACCCAGTACTTC
cdr3_aa: CATRDRGSETQYF

j_call: TRBJ2-7
d_call: -
v_call: TRBV6-6
clone_size: -
cdr3_nt: TGTGCCAGCAGTTACGGGGGACCCTACGAGCAGTACTTC
cdr3_aa: CASSYGGPYEQYF

j_call: TRBJ2-1
d_call: -
v_call: TRBV27
clone_size: once
cdr3_nt: TGTGCCAGCAGCCTTGGCTGGGGGAGTGAGCAGTTCTTC
cdr3_aa: CASSLGWGSEQFF

j_call: TRBJ2-2
d_call: -
v_call: TRBV11-3
clone_size: -
cdr3_nt: TGTGCCAGCAGCTTAGATAACGAGGTCGGTTTTGCGAACACCGGGGAGCTGTTTTTT
cdr3_aa: CASSLDNEVGFANTGELFF

j_call: TRBJ2-1
d_call: -
v_call: TRBV11-3
clone_size: -
cdr3_nt: TGTGCCAGCAGCTCCCGGGGTCGGGGTGAGCAGTTCTTC
cdr3_aa: CASSSRGRGEQFF

j_call: TRBJ1-1
d_call: -
v_call: TRBV6-6
clone_size: -
cdr3_nt: TGTGCCAGCAGTTATCGGACAGAGAACACTGAAGCTTTCTTT
cdr3_aa: CASSYRTENTEAFF

j_call: TRBJ2-3
d_call: -
v_call: TRBV4-2
clone_size: -
cdr3_nt: TGTGCCAGCAGCCAGTGGGGCACAGATACGCAGTATTTT
cdr3_aa: CASSQWGTDTQYF